The 24 T cell receptor beta chains below all came from one sample that was sequenced in a study of control samples from healthy donors and cancer patients. Here immunoSEQ multiplex PCR was the method, and the copy in TCRdb shows in-frame clones only, minus some. The data contain about 120,000 clones, around 87% of them singletons. The specimen sequenced was blood. These receptors were taken from a man aged 60 to 75 in good health.

Only one count was recorded for this clone. The rearrangement joins TRBV6-5 to TRBJ2-7; D not certain. V was clipped by 8 bases and J by 3 bases, with 14 bases between them. The CDR3 has 13 residues. Germline CDR1 is MNHEY and CDR2 is SVGAGI. The CDR3 DNA sequence: TGTGCCAGCGGCGACGGTACTTTCTACGAGCAGTACTTC. Its protein is CASGDGTFYEQYF.

The chain carries TRBV5-1 and TRBJ2-1; a weak D match, TRBD2 (5 bases). The V gene lost 0 bases and the J gene lost 3 bases, with 10 bases spanning the gap. Germline values: CDR1 SGHRS, CDR2 YFSETQ. The CDR3 has 15 amino acids. The CDR3 nucleotides read TGCGCCAGCAGCTTGGAGGCTAGCTACTACAATGAGCAGTTCTTC. Its protein is CASSLEASYYNEQFF.

This clone has more than one count but fewer than ten. The V gene is TRBV14, the J gene TRBJ1-4; D is unclear. The length of the CDR3 is 14 residues. CDR1 and CDR2 from the germline V gene are SGHDN and FVKESK. Trimming took 1 base from V and 7 from J, leaving 10 bases between them. The CDR3 region is CASSQGALSEKLFF. CDR3 nucleotide sequence: TGTGCCAGCAGCCAAGGGGCTCTGAGTGAAAAACTGTTTTTT.

The chain is built from TRBV7-9 and TRBJ1-6; 8 bases are a match to TRBD1. Germline assignment: CDR1 SEHNR and CDR2 FQNEAQ (reference sequence). The CDR3 runs 15 residues. Trimming took 2 bases from V and 8 from J; bases not matched to a gene: 5. The DNA for the CDR3 is TGTGCCAGCAGCTTATTGGGACAGGACTATTCACCCCTCCACTTT. Its protein is CASSLLGQDYSPLHF.

This chain links TRBV19 with TRBJ1-1, with 8 bases fitting TRBD1. Germline-derived CDR1 and CDR2 are LNHDA and SQIVND (reference sequence). The ends lost 10 bases at V and 1 base at J; junction bases unmatched: 8. The CDR3 contains 14 residues. The CDR3 loop reads CATHRQGTNTEAFF. The CDR3 DNA follows: TGTGCCACTCACCGACAGGGGACGAACACTGAAGCTTTCTTT.

The chain uses TRBV5-3 and TRBJ2-7; a weak D match, TRBD1 (6 bases). TRBV5-3 is placed among ORFs of uncertain function. V was pared by 0 bases and J by 3 bases, with 22 bases between. The CDR3 has 18 residues. Here the CDR3 reads CARSLAGVTFTGVYEQYF. The CDR3 DNA follows: TGTGCCAGAAGCTTGGCAGGGGTAACCTTCACCGGGGTCTACGAGCAGTACTTC.

The chain has TRBV9 and TRBJ2-1; the match to TRBD1 covers 9 bases. J lost 8 bases, V lost 2 bases, and 8 bases had no gene match. The V gene's germline CDR1 is SGDLS and CDR2 YYNGEE. The CDR3 has 15 residues. The CDR3 sequence is CASSVAGTGYDEQFF. The DNA of the CDR3 is TGTGCCAGCAGCGTGGCCGGGACAGGGTACGATGAGCAGTTCTTC.

The chain employs TRBV11-3 and TRBJ2-2; TRBD1 aligns across 8 bases. The CDR3 contains 15 residues. From germline, CDR1 is SGHNT and CDR2 YENEEA. Trimming cost V 5 bases and J 5 bases; bases outside gene matches: 7. The CDR3 DNA sequence: TGTGCCAGCAGCAGACAGGGGATGGGAACCGGGGAGCTGTTTTTT. It specifies CASSRQGMGTGELFF.

This clone was seen just once. The chain has TRBV6-5 and TRBJ2-4; D is ambiguous. Trimming left V 6 bases short and J 0 bases short, with 6 bases between. Germline CDR1 reads MNHEY; CDR2 reads SVGAGI. The CDR3 is 13 amino acids. The CDR3 DNA reads TGTGCCAGCAGAACACAAGCCAAAAACATTCAGTACTTC. This translates into CASRTQAKNIQYF.

This clone appeared once. The chain combines TRBV19 with TRBJ2-2; 8 bases fit TRBD1. The germline gives CDR1 LNHDA, CDR2 SQIVND (reference sequence). Trimming took 5 bases from V and 4 from J; bases not matched to a gene: 9. This CDR3 contains 16 residues. The CDR3 spells CASSALDRGGTGELFF. As DNA, the CDR3 is TGTGCCAGTAGTGCACTCGACAGGGGAGGCACCGGGGAGCTGTTTTTT.

This chain connects TRBV19 to TRBJ2-7; 7 bases agree with TRBD1. The trim removed 3 bases at V and 4 bases at J, leaving 3 bases unmatched. The CDR3 has 13 amino acids. Looked up from germline, CDR1 is LNHDA and CDR2 is SQIVND (reference sequence). The DNA of the CDR3 is TGTGCCAGTAGTATCCCGGGACAGTACGAGCAGTACTTC. Its protein product is CASSIPGQYEQYF.

The chain links TRBV19 to TRBJ2-7; weak D call: TRBD1 (6 bases). This CDR3 region has 15 residues. V shed 6 bases and J shed 4 bases, with 19 bases lying between them. Germline V gene sequence: CDR1 LNHDA, CDR2 SQIVND (reference sequence). CDR3 protein: CASSSGQNGLYEQYF. The DNA of the CDR3 is TGTGCCAGTAGCTCCGGACAGAACGGACTGTACGAGCAGTACTTC. The full variable domain, rest sourced from reference TRBV19 and TRBJ2-7, is DGGITQSPKYLFRKEGQNVTLSCEQNLNHDAMYWYRQDPGQGLRLIYYSQIVNDFQKGDIAEGYSVSREKKESFPLTVTSAQKNPTAFYLCASSSGQNGLYEQYFGPGTRLTVT.

The chain is built from TRBV10-1 and TRBJ2-1; 9 bases are shared with TRBD2. CDR3 size: 15 residues. In germline, CDR1 is WNHNN, CDR2 SYGVQD (reference sequence). The V segment lost 0 bases and the J segment 7 bases; nucleotides outside the gene matches: 4. For the CDR3, the DNA is TGCGCCAGCAGTGAGTCGGGCGGGGGGGCGAATGAGCAGTTCTTC. Translated: CASSESGGGANEQFF.

This clone has a handful of counts. The genes are TRBV7-3 and TRBJ2-2; 8 positions match TRBD1. Germline V lookup: CDR1 SGHTA, CDR2 FQGTGA. The CDR3 length is 15 residues. V dropped 2 bases and J dropped 2; count of bases not matched to a gene: 1. The CDR3 coding sequence is TGTGCCAGCAGCTTAGCAGGGGGCAACACCGGGGAGCTGTTTTTT. It is translated as CASSLAGGNTGELFF.

This chain uses TRBV6-5 with TRBJ1-6; no clear D. This CDR3 has 14 residues. The germline V and J ends were trimmed by 7 bases and 9 bases, with 16 bases remaining between them. Germline V gives CDR1 MNHEY, CDR2 SVGAGI. The CDR3 DNA sequence: TGTGCCAGCATGAAGGGTTTGGGTCTTTCACCCCTCCACTTT. Its protein is CASMKGLGLSPLHF.

The J gene is TRBJ1-6, the V gene TRBV7-2, with D unclear. Germline-derived CDR1 and CDR2 are SGHTA and FQGNSA. There are 14 residues in the CDR3. Trimming pared 1 base from V and 7 bases from J, leaving 8 bases between. CDR3 region: CASSLVLGNSPLHF. The CDR3, as DNA: TGTGCCAGCAGCTTAGTTCTAGGAAATTCACCCCTCCACTTT. The whole variable domain, remainder taken from reference TRBV7-2 and TRBJ1-6, is GAGVSQSPSNKVTEKGKDVELRCDPISGHTALYWYRQSLGQGLEFLIYFQGNSAPDKSGLPSDRFSAERTGGSVSTLTIQRTQQEDSAVYLCASSLVLGNSPLHFGNGTRLTVT.

V is TRBV4-3 and J is TRBJ2-2; 8 bases match TRBD1. Germline lookup yields CDR1 LGHNA and CDR2 YSLEER. The length of the CDR3 is 15 residues. The junction had 1 base not matched to a gene; V was cut back by 3 bases and J by 1 base. CDR3 amino acids: CASSHGTGNTGELFF. For the CDR3, the DNA is TGCGCCAGCAGCCATGGGACAGGGAACACCGGGGAGCTGTTTTTT.

The chain links TRBV13 to TRBJ1-1; the D gene is possibly TRBD1 (5 bases). The CDR3 spans 17 residues. Trimming pared 1 base from V and 1 base from J, leaving 16 bases between. The germline gives CDR1 PRHDT, CDR2 FYEKMQ (reference sequence). The CDR3 nucleotides read TGTGCCAGCAGCTTAGTACTCGGTCCGGGGGAGAACACTGAAGCTTTCTTT. It codes for CASSLVLGPGENTEAFF.

The rearrangement joins TRBV18 to TRBJ1-6; TRBD1 might be the D (6 bases). Trimming took off 3 bases at V and 10 bases at J, with 10 bases between the two ends. Germline-derived CDR1 and CDR2 are KGHSH and LQKENI. The CDR3 spans 13 residues. CDR3 sequence (DNA): TGTGCCAGCTCACCTCGACAGGAATCACCCCTCCACTTT. It encodes CASSPRQESPLHF.

V and J are TRBV7-9 and TRBJ2-2; unclear D gene. Trimming removed 0 bases from V and 4 bases from J, with 6 bases in between. The length of the CDR3 is 14 residues. Germline V gene lookup returns CDR1 SEHNR and CDR2 FQNEAQ (reference sequence). CDR3 sequence: CASSLASLTGELFF. The CDR3 DNA is TGTGCCAGCAGCTTAGCGTCTCTCACCGGGGAGCTGTTTTTT.

This chain connects TRBV7-3 to TRBJ1-5; D is unclear. V was pared by 1 base and J by 7 bases, with 14 bases between. The CDR3 is made up of 15 amino acids. Germline CDR1 reads SGHTA; CDR2 reads FQGTGA. The CDR3, as DNA: TGTGCCAGCAGCTTAAGTCCGGGTTTGCTGCAGCCCCAGCATTTT. It codes for CASSLSPGLLQPQHF.

The table lists this clone with a count of one. The chain carries TRBV28 and TRBJ1-5; tentative D call: TRBD1 (6 bases). This CDR3 has 14 residues. Between the trimmed V and J ends, which lost 3 bases and 2 bases, there was a span of 8 bases. The germline gives CDR1 MDHEN, CDR2 SYDVKM. The CDR3: CASSFRGGNQPQHF. For the CDR3, the DNA is TGTGCCAGCAGTTTTAGGGGGGGCAATCAGCCCCAGCATTTT.

The chain joins TRBV20-1 to TRBJ2-3; TRBD2 agrees at 8 bases. Trimming removed 5 bases from V and 0 bases from J; junction bases left unmatched: 10. The CDR3 contains 16 residues. CDR1 is DFQATT, CDR2 SNEGSKA, per germline (reference sequence). CDR3 protein: CSAGVGGGGSTDTQYF. The DNA for the CDR3 is TGCAGTGCTGGTGTCGGGGGGGGCGGGAGCACAGATACGCAGTATTTT.

This sequence joins TRBV7-2 and TRBJ1-5, with TRBD1 matching 7 bases. The CDR3 contains 13 residues. Germline V gene lookup returns CDR1 SGHTA and CDR2 FQGNSA. J lost 5 bases, V lost 3 bases, and 1 base had no gene match. CDR3 region: CASSFTGDQPQHF. CDR3 sequence (DNA): TGTGCCAGCAGCTTCACAGGGGATCAGCCCCAGCATTTT. Based on the CDR3 plus reference TRBV7-2 and TRBJ1-5, the full variable domain is GAGVSQSPSNKVTEKGKDVELRCDPISGHTALYWYRQSLGQGLEFLIYFQGNSAPDKSGLPSDRFSAERTGGSVSTLTIQRTQQEDSAVYLCASSFTGDQPQHFGDGTRLSIL.